Listed below are T cell receptor beta chains from one sample, sequenced in a study of T cell responses to AZD1222 COVID-19 vaccine. Method: immunoSEQ multiplex PCR; TCRdb's copy keeps in-frame clones and lacks some. Of more than 150,000 clones listed, around 86% are singletons. The source was peripheral blood, collected on day 0 of MenACWY control vaccination. These receptors all come from an adult in good health. The CDR3 runs from the conserved cysteine through the conserved F or W. D genes are given only for firm matches.

D gene	J gene	V gene	CDR3 DNA	CDR3 protein
NA	TRBJ2-1	TRBV24-1	TGTGCCACCAGCAGTACACTAACCTACAATGAGCAGTTCTTC	CATSSTLTYNEQFF
TRBD1	TRBJ1-2	TRBV7-9	TGTGCCAGCAGTTATACAGGGGGGGTTTATGGCTACACCTTC	CASSYTGGVYGYTF
NA	TRBJ2-6	TRBV19	TGTGCCAGCGCCCTCCCAGGTGTAGGGCGGCCTGGGGCCAACGTCCTGACTTTC	CASALPGVGRPGANVLTF
NA	TRBJ1-1	TRBV29-1	TGCAGCGTTGCGGAGAACACTGAAGCTTTCTTT	CSVAENTEAFF
TRBD2	TRBJ2-1	TRBV28	TGTGCCAGCAGCTATCTACGGACTAGCGGGACGGGTGAGCAGTTCTTC	CASSYLRTSGTGEQFF
TRBD2	TRBJ2-1	TRBV6-4	TGTGCCAGCAGTGACGGACTAGCGTTAAGCTCCTACAATGAGCAGTTCTTC	CASSDGLALSSYNEQFF
NA	TRBJ2-7	TRBV7-2	TGTGCCAGCAGCCGACTCTACGAGCAGTACTTC	CASSRLYEQYF
TRBD2	TRBJ2-1	TRBV7-9	TGTGCCAGCAGCTTAGCAAGAGTAGCGGGAGGGCTTACCTACAATGAGCAGTTCTTC	CASSLARVAGGLTYNEQFF
TRBD1	TRBJ2-3	TRBV19	TGTGCCAGTAGTATAGGACAGGGAGTGAGCACAGATACGCAGTATTTT	CASSIGQGVSTDTQYF
TRBD1	TRBJ1-1	TRBV5-1	TGCGCCAGCAGCCCGGGGCCTACAGGGGAGAACACTGAAGCTTTCTTT	CASSPGPTGENTEAFF
TRBD2	TRBJ2-1	TRBV30	TGTGCCTGTCCCCACGGGGGGGCCGTGTGGAATGAGCAGTTCTTC	CACPHGGAVWNEQFF
NA	TRBJ1-5	TRBV6-5	TGTGCCAGCACCGGGGCCGGAATTAGCAATCAGCCCCAGCATTTT	CASTGAGISNQPQHF
NA	TRBJ1-2	TRBV15	TGTGCCACCAGCAGAGGTGGATCGGGAATCTATGGCTACACCTTC	CATSRGGSGIYGYTF
NA	TRBJ2-7	TRBV7-2	TGTGCCAGCAGCTTACGCGGGGAGTACGAGCAGTACTTC	CASSLRGEYEQYF
TRBD1	TRBJ2-1	TRBV5-6	TGTGCCAGCAGCCTACCGACAGGGGCAACCTACAATGAGCAGTTCTTC	CASSLPTGATYNEQFF
NA	TRBJ2-1	TRBV7-3	TGTGCCAGCAGCTCGACTACCACCTCCTACAATGAGCAGTTCTTC	CASSSTTTSYNEQFF
TRBD1	TRBJ1-1	TRBV7-9	TGTGCCAGCAGCTTAGGGACAGGATATAACACTGAAGCTTTCTTT	CASSLGTGYNTEAFF